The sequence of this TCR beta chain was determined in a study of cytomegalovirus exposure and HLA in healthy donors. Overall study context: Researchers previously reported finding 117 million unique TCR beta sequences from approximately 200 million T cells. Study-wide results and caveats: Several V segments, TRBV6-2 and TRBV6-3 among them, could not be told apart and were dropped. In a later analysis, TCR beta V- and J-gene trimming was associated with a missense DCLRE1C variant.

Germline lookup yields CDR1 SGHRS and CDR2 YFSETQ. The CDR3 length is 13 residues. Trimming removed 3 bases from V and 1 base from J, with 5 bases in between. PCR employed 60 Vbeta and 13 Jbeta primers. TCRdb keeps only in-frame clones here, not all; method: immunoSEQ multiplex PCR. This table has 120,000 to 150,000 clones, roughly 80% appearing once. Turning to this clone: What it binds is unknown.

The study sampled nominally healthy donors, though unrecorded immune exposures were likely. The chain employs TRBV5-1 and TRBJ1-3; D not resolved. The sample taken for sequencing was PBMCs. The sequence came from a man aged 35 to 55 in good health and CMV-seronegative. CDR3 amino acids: CASSSESGNTIYF. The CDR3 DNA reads TGCGCCAGCAGCTCTGAGTCTGGAAACACCATATATTTT. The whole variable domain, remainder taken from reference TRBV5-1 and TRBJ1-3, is KAGVTQTPRYLIKTRGQQVTLSCSPISGHRSVSWYQQTPGQGLQFLFEYFSETQRNKGNFPGRFSGRQFSNSRSEMNVSTLELGDSALYLCASSSESGNTIYFGEGSWLTVV.